The 9 T cell receptor beta chains below were found in one sample sequenced in a study of blood T cell repertoires in COVID-19. Data came from immunoSEQ multiplex PCR; TCRdb stores just in-frame clones and leaves some out. The sample records roughly 120,000 clones, approximately 87% being singletons. The source material was peripheral blood. These receptors came from a woman in her fifties or sixties with acute or convalescent COVID-19.

The chain uses TRBV15 and TRBJ1-2, with a weak D call TRBD1 (5 bases). Germline CDR1 is LNHNV and CDR2 is YYDKDF (reference sequence). V lost 3 bases, J lost 4 bases, and 12 bases lay in between. The CDR3 runs 14 residues. The CDR3 DNA follows: TGTGCCACCAGCAGGGCCCAGGGTGGCTATGGCTACACCTTC. This encodes CATSRAQGGYGYTF.

The chain employs TRBV9 and TRBJ1-1, with D uncertain. Trimming stripped 4 bases from V and 3 bases from J, with 13 bases between. The CDR3 has 14 residues. Germline V CDR1 and CDR2: SGDLS, YYNGEE. The CDR3 nucleotides read TGTGCCAGCAGCCTGACCGTGGGCGACACTGAAGCTTTCTTT. It encodes CASSLTVGDTEAFF.

This chain uses TRBV9 with TRBJ1-1, with a tentative D call TRBD1 (6 bases). Trimming removed 3 bases at V and 2 bases at J, with 14 bases between. CDR1 is SGDLS, CDR2 YYNGEE, per germline. CDR3 size: 15 residues. The CDR3 DNA sequence: TGTGCCAGCAGCGCGACCGGGACATTCAACACTGAAGCTTTCTTT. Translated: CASSATGTFNTEAFF.

V is TRBV10-3 and J is TRBJ1-4, with a weak D call TRBD1 (6 bases). The CDR3 is made up of 13 amino acids. V lost 3 bases and J lost 8, with 10 bases in between. Germline CDR1 reads ENHRY; CDR2 reads SYGVKD. The CDR3: CAISDSGGEKLFF. The CDR3 DNA reads TGTGCCATCAGTGATAGCGGGGGCGAAAAACTGTTTTTT.

This clone was counted only a few times. CDR3 residues: CASSVDGSTDTQYF. CDR3 DNA: TGTGCCAGCAGCGTAGACGGGAGCACAGATACGCAGTATTTT. The gene calls are TRBV9 and TRBJ2-3; no firm D call. The CDR3 spans 14 residues. Trimming removed 0 bases at V and 0 bases at J, with 5 bases between. The V gene's germline CDR1 is SGDLS and CDR2 YYNGEE.

This chain connects TRBV21-1 to TRBJ2-3; the table's D call of TRBD2 was not tested on the DNA. TRBV21-1 is an annotated pseudogene. This CDR3 has 16 amino acids. CDR3 residues: CASSRGLAGALATQYF. The CDR3 DNA follows: TGTGCCAGCAGCAGGGGACTAGCGGGTGCTCTTGCTACGCAGTATTTT.

This chain joins TRBV6-5 and TRBJ1-2; D ambiguous. The CDR3 has 14 residues. Between the trimmed V and J ends, which lost 7 bases and 0 bases, there was a span of 12 bases. CDR1 MNHEY and CDR2 SVGAGI come from the germline V gene. The CDR3, as DNA: TGTGCCAGCAACAGACGGAACACTAACTATGGCTACACCTTC. Residues: CASNRRNTNYGYTF.

For the CDR3, the DNA is TGTGCCAGCAGTCGCGAGGTGGACACTGAAGCTTTCTTT. It is translated as CASSREVDTEAFF. The J gene is TRBJ1-1, the V gene TRBV27; D gene unclear. The CDR3 is made up of 13 amino acids. V lost 5 bases and J lost 3, with 10 bases in between. Germline loops: CDR1 MNHEY, CDR2 SMNVEV (reference sequence).

This chain links TRBV2 with TRBJ2-3; D is ambiguous. Trimming took off 5 bases at V and 7 bases at J, with 16 bases between the two ends. The germline CDR1 and CDR2 sequences are SNHLY and FYNNEI. This CDR3 is 14 amino acids long. The CDR3 DNA reads as TGTGCCAGCAGTTTCGGATCCCTGACATATACGCAGTATTTT. This sequence encodes CASSFGSLTYTQYF.